These 23 T cell receptor beta chains were sequenced from one sample in a study of post-analysis software for immune sequencing data. Study-wide results and caveats: Controls had lower frequencies than patients of roughly five TRBV segments, which included TRBV5-6, TRBV5-1 and TRBV20-1.

No antigen has been identified for these receptors. Every TCR beta cDNA library bore unique molecular identifiers. TCRdb passed the PCR reads through MiXCR, listing each CDR3 protein once. Of fewer than 900,000 distinct CDR3 sequences listed, around 46% are singletons. What was sequenced was blood. The source of these receptors is a girl between 10 and 17 years old with multiple sclerosis.

The table lists this clonotype with a few counts. The CDR3, as DNA: TGTGCCAGCAGTTTAAGTTCAGGGAGCAATGAGCAGTTCTTC. Translating it yields CASSLSSGSNEQFF. The chain combines TRBV12-3 or TRBV12-4 with TRBJ2-1; D is perhaps TRBD1 or TRBD2 (5 bases each). Trimming took off 2 bases at V and 6 bases at J, with 11 bases between the two ends. This CDR3 has 14 residues.

The count of this clonotype is one. The J gene is TRBJ2-7, the V gene TRBV20-1, with TRBD1 matching over 7 bases. Trimming cost V 3 bases and J 1 base; bases outside gene matches: 18. This CDR3 spans 18 amino acids. The germline CDR1 and CDR2 sequences are DFQATT and SNEGSKA (reference sequence). In nucleotides, the CDR3 is TGCAGTGCTAGCTCTGGCCCTGGGAGAACAGGGGCTTCCTACGAGCAGTACTTC. Amino acids: CSASSGPGRTGASYEQYF.

This clonotype was detected only a few times. The chain carries TRBV7-8 and TRBJ2-3; D uncertain. Trimming stripped 1 base from V and 0 bases from J, with 11 bases between. This CDR3 comprises 16 residues. Germline-derived CDR1 and CDR2 are SGHVS and FQNEAQ. The CDR3 region has the DNA TGTGCCAGCAGCTTAGGGGCCATCGGGAGCACAGATACGCAGTATTTT. This encodes CASSLGAIGSTDTQYF.

This chain connects TRBV29-1 to TRBJ1-1; D uncertain. Germline V gives CDR1 SQVTM, CDR2 ANQGSEA. Between the trimmed V and J ends, which lost 0 bases and 0 bases, there was a span of 8 bases. The CDR3 is 14 amino acids. CDR3 DNA sequence: TGCAGCGTTGAAGAAAGAAGGGTGAACACTGAAGCTTTCTTT. Residues: CSVEERRVNTEAFF.

The rearrangement links TRBV12-3 or TRBV12-4 to TRBJ2-4; maybe TRBD2 (6 bases). With the DNA end fitting TRBJ2-7 better, the J assignment may be wrong. The CDR3 is 18 residues long. This chain's CDR3 is CASSFRGVGLPTGYEQYF. CDR3 DNA: TGTGCCAGCAGTTTTAGAGGGGTGGGACTTCCTACCGGGTACGAGCAGTACTTC.

This clonotype was detected once. J is TRBJ2-7 and V is TRBV9, with D perhaps assigned TRBD1 or TRBD2 (5 bases each). CDR3 length: 13 residues. Germline CDR1 and CDR2: SGDLS and YYNGEE. V lost 4 bases and J 7 bases, leaving 15 bases between the germline ends. CDR3 in DNA: TGTGCCAGCAGCCTAGGGACGGAAGGGGAGCAGTACTTC. Its protein product is CASSLGTEGEQYF. The whole variable domain, remainder taken from reference TRBV9 and TRBJ2-7, is DSGVTQTPKHLITATGQRVTLRCSPRSGDLSVYWYQQSLDQGLQFLIQYYNGEERAKGNILERFSAQQFPDLHSELNLSSLELGDSALYFCASSLGTEGEQYFGPGTRLTVT.

The chain is built from TRBV5-4 and TRBJ2-1; the match to TRBD2 covers 7 bases. The germline V gene has CDR1 SGHNT and CDR2 YYREEE (reference sequence). Unmatched junction bases numbered 19, after V lost 3 bases and J lost 10 bases. The CDR3 runs 17 residues. CDR3 DNA sequence: TGTGCCAGCAGCTCCATGGACATAAGCGGGGACGATGGAGAGCAGTTCTTC. Translated: CASSSMDISGDDGEQFF.

J is TRBJ1-2 and V is TRBV5-6; 7 nucleotides match TRBD1. In germline, CDR1 is SGHDT, CDR2 YYEEEE. The CDR3 has 14 residues. After removal of 2 bases from V and 4 bases from J, the junction contained 5 bases not matched to a gene. In DNA form, the CDR3 reads TGTGCCAGCAGCTTTACGCACAGGGGCTATGGCTACACCTTC. Its translation: CASSFTHRGYGYTF.

This clonotype appeared a few times. The V call is TRBV27, the J call TRBJ1-4; D gene ambiguous. V lost 3 bases and J 0 bases, leaving 14 bases between the germline ends. Germline loops: CDR1 MNHEY, CDR2 SMNVEV (reference sequence). CDR3 length equals 17 residues. DNA for the CDR3: TGTGCCAGCAGTTTCACCGTCCCCAGTGCAACTAATGAAAAACTGTTTTTT. The encoded protein is CASSFTVPSATNEKLFF.

With respect to this clonotype: At one end, the junction sequence differs from germline, possibly due to a read error. The chain carries TRBV28 and TRBJ1-2; perhaps TRBD1 as D (6 bases). Looked up from germline, CDR1 is MDHEN and CDR2 is SYDVKM. CDR3 length: 12 amino acids. Here the CDR3 reads CASSGRGLGHTF. CDR3 coding DNA: TGTGCCAGCAGCGGCAGGGGCCTTGGCCACACCTTC.

The rearrangement links TRBV4-2 to TRBJ2-1; D possibly corresponds to TRBD2 (7 bases). The germline CDR1 and CDR2 sequences are LGHNA and YNFKEQ. V shed 5 bases and J shed 9 bases, with 14 bases lying between them. This CDR3 is built from 13 residues. The CDR3: CASSEREGGEQFF. In DNA, the CDR3 is TGTGCCAGCAGCGAGAGGGAGGGGGGTGAGCAGTTCTTC.

This clonotype was found a few times. The chain is built from TRBV9 and TRBJ2-7; D call uncertain. The CDR3 has 14 amino acids. Deletions cut 0 bases from V and 3 bases from J, with 10 bases between. CDR1 and CDR2 from the germline V gene are SGDLS and YYNGEE. The DNA for the CDR3 is TGTGCCAGCAGCGTAGGGGTCAGCAACTACGAGCAGTACTTC. Protein product: CASSVGVSNYEQYF.

CDR3 amino acids: CSARDWAGRYGNQPQHF. CDR3 DNA sequence: TGCAGTGCTAGAGATTGGGCTGGCCGGTATGGCAATCAGCCCCAGCATTTT. V usage is TRBV20-1 and J usage is TRBJ1-5; D is undetermined. Trimming cost V 0 bases and J 2 bases, with 17 bases left between them. This CDR3 is 17 amino acids long. Germline lookup yields CDR1 DFQATT and CDR2 SNEGSKA (reference sequence).

The CDR3 reads CSAGRGGPPQYF. In nucleotides, the CDR3 is TGCAGTGCTGGGCGGGGTGGGCCCCCCCAGTACTTC. The chain employs TRBV20-1 and TRBJ2-5; possibly TRBD2 for D (6 bases). The germline V gene has CDR1 DFQATT and CDR2 SNEGSKA (reference sequence). This CDR3 contains 12 residues. Between the trimmed V and J ends, which lost 5 bases and 9 bases, there was a span of 16 bases.

This chain uses TRBV5-1 with TRBJ2-1, with a tentative D call TRBD2 (6 bases). The germline gives CDR1 SGHRS, CDR2 YFSETQ. This CDR3 has 15 residues. V lost 2 bases and J 4 bases, leaving 13 bases between the germline ends. The CDR3 DNA follows: TGCGCCAGCAGCTTCCCGGGACTTATATACAATGAGCAGTTCTTC. Protein sequence: CASSFPGLIYNEQFF.

V usage is TRBV10-3 and J usage is TRBJ1-4; D not resolved. This CDR3 comprises 15 residues. CDR1 is ENHRY, CDR2 SYGVKD, per germline. The V gene lost 1 base and the J gene lost 7 bases, with 13 bases spanning the gap. The DNA of the CDR3 is TGTGCCATCAGTGAGTACGGCGCGGATGGTGAAAAACTGTTTTTT. Translated: CAISEYGADGEKLFF.

V gene TRBV10-3 combines with J gene TRBJ1-1; D unclear. The CDR3 extends over 17 amino acids. Germline lookup yields CDR1 ENHRY and CDR2 SYGVKD. V was pared by 0 bases and J by 1 base, with 15 bases between. The CDR3 reads CAISESGGLPQNTEAFF. The CDR3 DNA is TGTGCCATCAGTGAGTCAGGAGGGTTGCCCCAGAACACTGAAGCTTTCTTT.

A remark on this clonotype: One end of the junction varies from germline; a read error may be responsible. The J gene is TRBJ2-1, the V gene TRBV4-3; D possibly corresponds to TRBD2 (5 bases). CDR1 and CDR2 from the germline V gene are LGHNA and YSLEER. The CDR3 covers 14 residues. The CDR3 here is CTSSLERVSHEQFF. For the CDR3, the DNA is TGCACCAGCAGCCTGGAGAGGGTATCCCATGAGCAGTTCTTC.

This clonotype showed up just a few times. The rearrangement uses TRBV7-3 and TRBJ2-3; D is perhaps TRBD2 (6 bases). The CDR3 contains 15 residues. Trimming pared 2 bases from V and 2 bases from J, leaving 11 bases between. CDR1 is SGHTA, CDR2 FQGTGA, per germline. In nucleotides, the CDR3 is TGTGCCAGCAGCTTAGGGGAGGCCAACACAGATACGCAGTATTTT. Protein product: CASSLGEANTDTQYF.

This clonotype was observed once. The chain has TRBV10-3 and TRBJ2-3; 8 bases line up with TRBD2. The CDR3 consists of 13 residues. The ends lost 11 bases at V and 3 bases at J; junction bases unmatched: 7. The germline V gene encodes CDR1 ENHRY and CDR2 SYGVKD. This chain's CDR3 is CAAHSGETDTQYF. CDR3 coding DNA: TGTGCCGCACATAGCGGGGAGACAGATACGCAGTATTTT.

The chain employs TRBV20-1 and TRBJ2-1; tentative D call: TRBD2 (5 bases). Germline values: CDR1 DFQATT, CDR2 SNEGSKA (reference sequence). The CDR3 length is 16 residues. V gave up 5 bases and J gave up 6 bases, with 23 bases separating them. The DNA of the CDR3 is TGCAGTGCTTCAACCTTGCCGGGAAGAGTAAGCAATGAGCAGTTCTTC. It specifies CSASTLPGRVSNEQFF.

The chain joins TRBV12-3 or TRBV12-4 to TRBJ2-7; 9 bases map to TRBD1. The CDR3 totals 17 residues. The V and J ends lost 5 bases and 0 bases, in that order; junction bases with no gene match: 11. DNA for the CDR3: TGTGCCAGCAGTGAGGGGACAGGGCGACCGTTCTCCTACGAGCAGTACTTC. It is translated as CASSEGTGRPFSYEQYF.

This chain joins TRBV15 and TRBJ1-4; tentatively, D is TRBD1 (5 bases). This CDR3 region has 15 residues. Trimming left V 0 bases short and J 8 bases short, with 13 bases between. The germline V gene has CDR1 LNHNV and CDR2 YYDKDF (reference sequence). CDR3 in amino acids: CATSRDLGGREKLFF. In DNA form, the CDR3 reads TGTGCCACCAGCAGAGATTTGGGGGGACGGGAAAAACTGTTTTTT. Using reference TRBV15 and TRBJ1-4 for the parts outside the CDR3, the full variable domain is DAMVIQNPRYQVTQFGKPVTLSCSQTLNHNVMYWYQQKSSQAPKLLFHYYDKDFNNEADTPDNFQSRRPNTSFCFLDIRSPGLGDTAMYLCATSRDLGGREKLFFGSGTQLSVL.